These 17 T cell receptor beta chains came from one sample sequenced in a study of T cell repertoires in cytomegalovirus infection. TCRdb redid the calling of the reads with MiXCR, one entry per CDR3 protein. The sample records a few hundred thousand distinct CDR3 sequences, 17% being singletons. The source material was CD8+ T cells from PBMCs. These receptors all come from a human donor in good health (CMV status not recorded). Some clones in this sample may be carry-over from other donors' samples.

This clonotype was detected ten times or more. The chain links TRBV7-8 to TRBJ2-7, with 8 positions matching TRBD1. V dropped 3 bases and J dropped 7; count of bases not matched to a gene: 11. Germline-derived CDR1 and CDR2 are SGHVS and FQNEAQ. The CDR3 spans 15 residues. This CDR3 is CASSLIGTGGGEQYF. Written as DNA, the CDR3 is TGTGCCAGCAGCTTGATCGGGACAGGCGGCGGGGAGCAGTACTTC.

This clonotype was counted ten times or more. The CDR3 is CASSLSPGGGGNNEQFF. The DNA of the CDR3 is TGTGCCAGCAGCTTATCGCCGGGAGGCGGGGGGAACAATGAGCAGTTCTTC. V is TRBV7-8 and J is TRBJ2-1; the match to TRBD2 covers 8 bases. Losses at the gene ends were 2 bases for V and 5 bases for J; bases not matched to a gene: 11. The germline CDR1 and CDR2 sequences are SGHVS and FQNEAQ. The CDR3 totals 17 residues.

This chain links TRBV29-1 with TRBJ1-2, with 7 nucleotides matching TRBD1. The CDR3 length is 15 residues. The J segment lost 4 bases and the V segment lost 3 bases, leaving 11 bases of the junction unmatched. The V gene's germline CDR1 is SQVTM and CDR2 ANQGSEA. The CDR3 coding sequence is TGCAGCGTTGAGAGTTCTAGTCCAGGGGGCTATGGCTACACCTTC. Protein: CSVESSSPGGYGYTF.

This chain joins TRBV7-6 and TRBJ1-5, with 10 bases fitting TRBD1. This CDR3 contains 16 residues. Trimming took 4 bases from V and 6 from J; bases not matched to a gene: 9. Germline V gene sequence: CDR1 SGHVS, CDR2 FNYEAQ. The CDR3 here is CASSSTGTGVFQPQHF. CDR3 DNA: TGTGCCAGCAGCTCGACCGGGACAGGGGTGTTTCAGCCCCAGCATTTT.

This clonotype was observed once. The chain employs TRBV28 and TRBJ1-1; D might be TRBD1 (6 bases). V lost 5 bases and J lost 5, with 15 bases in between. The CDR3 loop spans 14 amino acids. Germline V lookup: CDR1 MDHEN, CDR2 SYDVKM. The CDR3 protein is CASSPNYRETEAFF. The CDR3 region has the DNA TGTGCCAGCAGTCCAAACTACAGGGAAACTGAAGCTTTCTTT.

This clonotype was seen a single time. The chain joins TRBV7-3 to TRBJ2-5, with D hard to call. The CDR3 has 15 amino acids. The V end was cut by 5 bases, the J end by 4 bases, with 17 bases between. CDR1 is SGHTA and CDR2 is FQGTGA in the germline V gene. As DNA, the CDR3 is TGTGCCAGCAGCCCCCTCGGTAGCTTGGGAGAGACCCAGTACTTC. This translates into CASSPLGSLGETQYF. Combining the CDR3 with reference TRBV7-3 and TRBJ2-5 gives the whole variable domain GAGVSQTPSNKVTEKGKYVELRCDPISGHTALYWYRQSLGQGPEFLIYFQGTGAADDSGLPNDRFFAVRPEGSVSTLKIQRTERGDSAVYLCASSPLGSLGETQYFGPGTRLLVL.

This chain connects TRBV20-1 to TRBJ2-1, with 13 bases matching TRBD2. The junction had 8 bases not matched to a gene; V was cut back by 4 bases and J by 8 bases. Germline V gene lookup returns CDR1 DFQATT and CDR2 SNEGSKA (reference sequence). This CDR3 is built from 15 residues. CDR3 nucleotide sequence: TGCAGTGCTACCCCCACTAGCGGGGGGGCGTATGAGCAGTTCTTC. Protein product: CSATPTSGGAYEQFF.

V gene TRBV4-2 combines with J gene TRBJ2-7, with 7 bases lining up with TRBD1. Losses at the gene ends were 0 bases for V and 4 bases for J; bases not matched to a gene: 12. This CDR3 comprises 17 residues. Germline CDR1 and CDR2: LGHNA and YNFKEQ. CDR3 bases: TGTGCCAGCAGCCAAGAACATCCCGGGACAGCGCGATACGAGCAGTACTTC. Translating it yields CASSQEHPGTARYEQYF.

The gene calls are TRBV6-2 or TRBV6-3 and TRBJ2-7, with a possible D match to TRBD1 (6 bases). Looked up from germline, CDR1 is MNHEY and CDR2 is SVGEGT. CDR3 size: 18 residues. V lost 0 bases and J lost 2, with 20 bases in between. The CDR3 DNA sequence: TGTGCCAGCAGTTACTCGATACTACAGGGAACATTGGCCTACGAGCAGTACTTC. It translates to CASSYSILQGTLAYEQYF.

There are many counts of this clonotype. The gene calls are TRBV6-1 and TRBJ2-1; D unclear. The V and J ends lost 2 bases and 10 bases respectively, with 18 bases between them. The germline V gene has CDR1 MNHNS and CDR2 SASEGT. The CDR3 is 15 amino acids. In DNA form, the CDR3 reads TGTGCCAGCAGTGAATTTACAAGCCCTGACGAGGAGCAGTTCTTC. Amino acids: CASSEFTSPDEEQFF.

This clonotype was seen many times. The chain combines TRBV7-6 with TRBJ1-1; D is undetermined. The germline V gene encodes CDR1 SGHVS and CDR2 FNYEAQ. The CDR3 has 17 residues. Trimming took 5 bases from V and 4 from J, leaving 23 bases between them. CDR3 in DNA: TGTGCCAGCAGCCCAGCGGGCAGCAGATGGGAGGGCACTGAAGCTTTCTTT. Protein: CASSPAGSRWEGTEAFF.

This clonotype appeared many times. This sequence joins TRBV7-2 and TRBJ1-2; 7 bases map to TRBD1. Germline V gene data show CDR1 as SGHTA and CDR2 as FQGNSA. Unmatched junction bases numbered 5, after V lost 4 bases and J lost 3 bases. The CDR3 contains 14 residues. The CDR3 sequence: CASSSTGTDYGYTF. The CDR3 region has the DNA TGTGCCAGCAGCTCGACAGGGACAGACTATGGCTACACCTTC.

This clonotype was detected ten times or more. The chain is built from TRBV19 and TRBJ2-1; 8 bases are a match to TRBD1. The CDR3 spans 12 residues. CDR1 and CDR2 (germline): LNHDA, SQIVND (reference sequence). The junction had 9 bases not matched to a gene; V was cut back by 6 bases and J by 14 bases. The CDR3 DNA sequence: TGTGCCAGTAGCCCCCGGACAGGGAAGGAGTTCTTC. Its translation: CASSPRTGKEFF.

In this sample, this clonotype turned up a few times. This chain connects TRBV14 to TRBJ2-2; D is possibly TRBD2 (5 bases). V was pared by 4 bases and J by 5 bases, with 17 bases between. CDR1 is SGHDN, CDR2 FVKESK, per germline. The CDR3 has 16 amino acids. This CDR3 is CASSLRHGEVTGELFF. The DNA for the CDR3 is TGTGCCAGCAGCCTACGTCACGGGGAAGTGACCGGGGAGCTGTTTTTT.

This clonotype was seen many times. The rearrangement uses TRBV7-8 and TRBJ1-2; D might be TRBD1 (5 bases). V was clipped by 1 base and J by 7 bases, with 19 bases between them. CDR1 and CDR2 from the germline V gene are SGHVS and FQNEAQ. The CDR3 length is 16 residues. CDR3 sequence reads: CASSLGPTGGPLGYTF. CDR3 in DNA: TGTGCCAGCAGCTTAGGGCCGACGGGGGGACCTCTTGGCTACACCTTC. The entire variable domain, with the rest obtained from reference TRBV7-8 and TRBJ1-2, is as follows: GAGVSQSPRYKVAKRGQDVALRCDPISGHVSLFWYQQALGQGPEFLTYFQNEAQLDKSGLPSDRFFAERPEGSVSTLKIQRTQQEDSAVYLCASSLGPTGGPLGYTFGSGTRLTVV.

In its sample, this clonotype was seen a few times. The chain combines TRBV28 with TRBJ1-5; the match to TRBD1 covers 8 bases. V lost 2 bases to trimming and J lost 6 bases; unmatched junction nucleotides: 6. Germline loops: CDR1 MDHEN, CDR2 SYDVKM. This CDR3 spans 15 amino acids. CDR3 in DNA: TGTGCCAGCAGTTTACCAGGGGGCGGTATTCAGCCCCAGCATTTT. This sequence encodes CASSLPGGGIQPQHF.

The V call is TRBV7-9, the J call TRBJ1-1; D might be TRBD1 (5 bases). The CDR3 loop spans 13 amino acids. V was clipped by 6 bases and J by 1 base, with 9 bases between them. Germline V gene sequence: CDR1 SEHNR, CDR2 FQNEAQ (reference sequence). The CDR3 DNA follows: TGTGCCAGCAGAGCCACAGGGAACACTGAAGCTTTCTTT. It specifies CASRATGNTEAFF.